These 22 T cell receptor beta chains were sequenced from one sample in a study of blood T cell repertoires in COVID-19. The data were produced by immunoSEQ multiplex PCR, yet TCRdb's version contains in-frame clones alone and is incomplete. The profile shows some 300,000 clones, 70% to 90% of them singletons. Input material: PBMCs or T cells enriched from blood (not recorded which). These receptors originate from a woman aged 25 to 39 who had recovered from COVID-19.

The CDR3 DNA reads as TGTGCCAGCAGCGCCGCCGGGACAGGGGGTGAAAAACTGTTTTTT. Its translation: CASSAAGTGGEKLFF. The rearrangement links TRBV9 to TRBJ1-4; 11 bases are shared with TRBD1. The J segment lost 7 bases and the V segment lost 3 bases, leaving 5 bases of the junction unmatched. The CDR3 is 15 amino acids. CDR1 and CDR2 from the germline V gene are SGDLS and YYNGEE.

The J gene is TRBJ1-4, the V gene TRBV7-9, with 7 nucleotides matching TRBD1. Germline V gives CDR1 SEHNR, CDR2 FQNEAQ (reference sequence). The CDR3 extends over 16 amino acids. V lost 6 bases and J lost 4; bases outside the gene matches: 11. The CDR3 sequence is CASSNPRDRYNEKLFF. The CDR3, as DNA: TGTGCCAGCAGTAATCCCCGGGACAGATATAATGAAAAACTGTTTTTT.

This clone was seen only once. The chain has TRBV19 and TRBJ1-5, with 9 bases lining up with TRBD1. CDR3 length equals 15 residues. The V segment lost 5 bases and the J segment 5 bases; nucleotides outside the gene matches: 7. CDR1 is LNHDA, CDR2 SQIVND, per germline (reference sequence). The CDR3, as DNA: TGTGCCAGTAGTGCCACAGGGGGCAGAGATCAGCCCCAGCATTTT. It translates to CASSATGGRDQPQHF.

This chain links TRBV29-1 with TRBJ1-4; D might be TRBD1 (6 bases). Looked up from germline, CDR1 is SQVTM and CDR2 is ANQGSEA. V lost 3 bases, J lost 13 bases, and 18 bases lay in between. This CDR3 contains 13 residues. Here the CDR3 reads CSVEVTQGKRLFF. The DNA for the CDR3 is TGCAGCGTTGAGGTCACTCAGGGGAAAAGACTGTTTTTT. The full variable domain, with the rest looked up from reference TRBV29-1 and TRBJ1-4, is SAVISQKPSRDICQRGTSLTIQCQVDSQVTMMFWYRQQPGQSLTLIATANQGSEATYESGFVIDKFPISRPNLTFSTLTVSNMSPEDSSIYLCSVEVTQGKRLFFGSGTQLSVL.

J is TRBJ1-2 and V is TRBV4-3, with 8 positions matching TRBD1. This CDR3 is 15 amino acids long. Germline CDR1 reads LGHNA; CDR2 reads YSLEER. Trimming at V came to 1 base and at J to 3 bases, leaving 4 bases not matched to a gene. CDR3 in amino acids: CASSQAGTGDYGYTF. The CDR3 DNA sequence: TGCGCCAGCAGCCAAGCCGGGACAGGCGACTATGGCTACACCTTC.

The chain is built from TRBV3-1 (or the pseudogene TRBV3-2) and TRBJ2-1; D is perhaps TRBD2 (5 bases). The germline gives CDR1 LGHDT, CDR2 YNNKEL (reference sequence). The CDR3 consists of 16 residues. V was pared by 0 bases and J by 5 bases, with 14 bases between. DNA for the CDR3: TGTGCCAGCAGCCAAGATATATGGACTCCCAACAATGAGCAGTTCTTC. It encodes CASSQDIWTPNNEQFF.

The J gene is TRBJ2-1, the V gene TRBV6-5; maybe TRBD1 (6 bases). The length of the CDR3 is 16 residues. V lost 1 base and J 8 bases, leaving 18 bases between the germline ends. Germline assignment: CDR1 MNHEY and CDR2 SVGAGI. The CDR3 DNA sequence: TGTGCCAGCAGTTACTACAGGGCTCCCTCATACCATGAGCAGTTCTTC. Translating it yields CASSYYRAPSYHEQFF.

This clone was seen once. CDR3 region: CAWSPGQGIVYEQYF. The CDR3 nucleotides are TGTGCCTGGAGTCCAGGACAGGGGATTGTCTACGAGCAGTACTTC. The chain is built from TRBV30 and TRBJ2-7; TRBD1 agrees at 9 bases. The CDR3 consists of 15 residues. Germline values: CDR1 GTSNPN, CDR2 SVGIG (reference sequence). With 2 bases clipped from V and 3 bases from J, the junction kept 8 bases outside the gene matches.

The chain recombines TRBV5-1 with TRBJ2-7; perhaps TRBD2 as D (6 bases). Germline values: CDR1 SGHRS, CDR2 YFSETQ. CDR3 length equals 13 residues. Trimming removed 4 bases at V and 6 bases at J, with 14 bases between. The CDR3 region has the DNA TGCGCCAGCAGCCCCGGGAGAGCGACCGAGCAGTACTTC. This gives the protein CASSPGRATEQYF.

The CDR3 loop reads CSASRGAGYGYTF. DNA for the CDR3: TGCAGTGCTAGTCGGGGGGCTGGGTATGGCTACACCTTC. The rearrangement joins TRBV20-1 to TRBJ1-2; TRBD1 is a possible D gene (6 bases). The CDR3 extends over 13 amino acids. Germline CDR1 DFQATT, CDR2 SNEGSKA (reference sequence). V was pared by 3 bases and J by 5 bases, with 13 bases between.

The chain is built from TRBV28 and TRBJ1-2; tentatively, D is TRBD1 (6 bases). The V gene's germline CDR1 is MDHEN and CDR2 SYDVKM. CDR3 length equals 14 residues. The V end was cut by 6 bases, the J end by 5 bases, with 16 bases between. The CDR3 DNA is TGTGCCAGCAGATCCACGGGGGGCGAGTATGGCTACACCTTC. Protein: CASRSTGGEYGYTF.

This rearrangement joins TRBV2 to TRBJ1-2; tentatively, D is TRBD1 (5 bases). V was trimmed by 4 bases and J by 8 bases, leaving 14 bases between them. CDR1 and CDR2 from the germline V gene are SNHLY and FYNNEI. CDR3 size: 13 residues. CDR3 residues: CASSGRGLTGYTF. The CDR3 DNA follows: TGTGCCAGCAGTGGAAGGGGCTTAACGGGCTACACCTTC.

The CDR3, as DNA: TGTGCCAGCAGCACCGACAGGGTATCGGATACGCAGTATTTT. This sequence encodes CASSTDRVSDTQYF. The chain couples TRBV3-1 (or the pseudogene TRBV3-2) to TRBJ2-3; 7 nucleotides align to TRBD1. The CDR3 spans 14 residues. The junction had 8 bases not matched to a gene; V was cut back by 5 bases and J by 6 bases. Germline-derived CDR1 and CDR2 are LGHDT and YNNKEL (reference sequence).

The chain employs TRBV19 and TRBJ1-1; 7 nucleotides line up with TRBD1. The CDR3 extends over 18 amino acids. V gave up 3 bases and J gave up 3 bases; unmatched junction bases: 16. Germline CDR1 LNHDA, CDR2 SQIVND (reference sequence). The CDR3 spells CASSIIGRGNRLDTEAFF. The CDR3 coding sequence is TGTGCCAGTAGTATTATCGGCAGGGGGAATAGATTGGACACTGAAGCTTTCTTT.

This clone was detected only a few times. The gene calls are TRBV19 and TRBJ1-5, with TRBD1 as a possible D gene (5 bases). Germline lookup yields CDR1 LNHDA and CDR2 SQIVND (reference sequence). The CDR3 is 15 residues long. The germline V and J ends were trimmed by 9 bases and 3 bases, with 18 bases remaining between them. DNA for the CDR3: TGTGCCAGCTGCATGTCAGGGATCCTCAATCAGCCCCAGCATTTT. This translates into CASCMSGILNQPQHF.

The chain employs TRBV15 and TRBJ1-1, with TRBD1 matching 7 bases. V trimming: 3 bases; J trimming: 3 bases; junction bases outside the gene matches: 4. The CDR3 has 14 residues. The V gene's germline CDR1 is LNHNV and CDR2 YYDKDF (reference sequence). The CDR3 loop reads CATSRDRSYTEAFF. The CDR3 DNA sequence: TGTGCCACCAGCAGGGACAGGAGTTACACTGAAGCTTTCTTT.

The gene calls are TRBV27 and TRBJ1-1; no clear D gene. This CDR3 has 13 residues. With 5 bases removed from V and 3 bases from J, the gap between germline ends came to 10 bases. Germline-derived CDR1 and CDR2 are MNHEY and SMNVEV (reference sequence). The chain's CDR3 is CASSSGPHTEAFF. The CDR3 bases are TGTGCCAGCAGTAGCGGCCCACACACTGAAGCTTTCTTT.

The chain recombines TRBV7-9 with TRBJ2-3; 10 nucleotides line up with TRBD2. Germline V gene lookup returns CDR1 SEHNR and CDR2 FQNEAQ (reference sequence). This CDR3 comprises 16 residues. V lost 3 bases to trimming and J lost 2 bases; unmatched junction nucleotides: 5. This CDR3 reads CASSFRTSGYTDTQYF. CDR3 DNA sequence: TGTGCCAGCAGCTTTAGGACTAGCGGATACACAGATACGCAGTATTTT. Using reference TRBV7-9 and TRBJ2-3 for the parts outside the CDR3, the full variable domain is DTGVSQNPRHKITKRGQNVTFRCDPISEHNRLYWYRQTLGQGPEFLTYFQNEAQLEKSRLLSDRFSAERPKGSFSTLEIQRTEQGDSAMYLCASSFRTSGYTDTQYFGPGTRLTVL.

This chain joins TRBV29-1 and TRBJ1-2; D gene ambiguous. Trimming took off 4 bases at V and 6 bases at J, with 3 bases between the two ends. CDR1 is SQVTM, CDR2 ANQGSEA, per germline. This CDR3 has 9 amino acids. The CDR3 sequence: CSVGHGYTF. The CDR3 coding sequence is TGCAGCGTTGGGCATGGCTACACCTTC.

This rearrangement joins TRBV20-1 to TRBJ1-1, with 7 positions matching TRBD1. Germline V gives CDR1 DFQATT, CDR2 SNEGSKA (reference sequence). The V segment lost 3 bases and the J segment 4 bases; nucleotides outside the gene matches: 5. The CDR3 is 13 amino acids. The CDR3 DNA reads as TGCAGTGCTAGTGCGGCAGGGGGCACTGAAGCTTTCTTT. Protein product: CSASAAGGTEAFF.

The chain employs TRBV28 and TRBJ1-2, with TRBD1 matching 12 bases. The CDR3 has 14 amino acids. Germline V CDR1 and CDR2: MDHEN, SYDVKM. The V and J ends lost 6 bases and 5 bases, in that order; junction bases with no gene match: 4. Here the CDR3 reads CASSTGQGAYGYTF. CDR3 nucleotides: TGTGCCAGCAGCACGGGACAGGGGGCGTATGGCTACACCTTC.

This rearrangement joins TRBV5-1 to TRBJ1-1, with 8 nucleotides matching TRBD1. After removal of 0 bases from V and 2 bases from J, the junction contained 6 bases not matched to a gene. The CDR3 is 16 residues long. CDR1 is SGHRS, CDR2 YFSETQ, per germline. The CDR3 spells CASSLDRGKGNTEAFF. CDR3 bases: TGCGCCAGCAGCTTGGACAGGGGGAAAGGAAACACTGAAGCTTTCTTT.